A single sample gave rise to the 16 T cell receptor beta chains below, sequenced in a study of neurological immune-mediated disorders. MiXCR was run by TCRdb on the 5' RACE reads, yielding one entry per CDR3 protein. The table lists roughly 20,000 distinct CDR3 sequences, 17% of them singletons. Sequences were obtained from CD8+ T cells from blood. The receptors here all came from a young woman with multiple sclerosis.

This clonotype appeared many times. The J gene is TRBJ2-1, the V gene TRBV29-1; possible D gene TRBD1, 6 bases. In germline, CDR1 is SQVTM, CDR2 ANQGSEA. V lost 3 bases and J lost 5, with 8 bases in between. This CDR3 has 12 residues. CDR3 sequence: CSVDHRDNEQFF. DNA for the CDR3: TGCAGCGTTGATCACAGGGACAATGAGCAGTTCTTC.

This clonotype was counted many times. Here the CDR3 reads CASGLVGSGNTIYF. DNA of the CDR3: TGTGCCAGCGGCCTCGTGGGCTCTGGAAACACCATATATTTT. This rearrangement joins TRBV5-6 to TRBJ1-3; no clear D. Germline loops: CDR1 SGHDT, CDR2 YYEEEE. The ends were cut back, 7 bases at V and 0 bases at J, with 11 bases in the middle. The CDR3 runs 14 residues.

This clonotype was observed many times. V is TRBV12-3 or TRBV12-4 and J is TRBJ2-1; 11 bases are shared with TRBD2. CDR3 length equals 15 residues. The J segment lost 7 bases and the V segment lost 5 bases, leaving 7 bases of the junction unmatched. CDR3 coding DNA: TGTGCCAGCAGTGATACTAGCGGGAGTGAGAATGAGCAGTTCTTC. Amino acids: CASSDTSGSENEQFF.

The CDR3 bases are TGTGCCAGCAGCCTGGGAACGGGGAGGGACGGGGATACGCAGTATTTT. Translating gives CASSLGTGRDGDTQYF. The chain uses TRBV11-2 and TRBJ2-3; the match to TRBD2 covers 7 bases. Trimming took 5 bases from V and 6 from J; bases not matched to a gene: 14. Germline-derived CDR1 and CDR2 are SGHAT and FQNNGV. The CDR3 spans 16 residues. Drawing the rest from reference TRBV11-2 and TRBJ2-3, the complete variable domain is EAGVAQSPRYKIIEKRQSVAFWCNPISGHATLYWYQQILGQGPKLLIQFQNNGVVDDSQLPKDRFSAERLKGVDSTLKIQPAKLEDSAVYLCASSLGTGRDGDTQYFGPGTRLTVL.

In its sample, this clonotype was seen many times. This sequence joins TRBV5-5 and TRBJ1-1; 8 bases map to TRBD1. CDR1 is SGHKS, CDR2 YYEKEE, per germline (reference sequence). Trimming took 1 base from V and 5 from J; bases not matched to a gene: 10. The CDR3 extends over 16 amino acids. Here the CDR3 reads CASSLRAQGAKTEAFF. The CDR3 DNA is TGTGCCAGCAGCTTGCGAGCCCAGGGGGCCAAAACTGAAGCTTTCTTT. Combining the CDR3 with reference TRBV5-5 and TRBJ1-1 gives the whole variable domain DAGVTQSPTHLIKTRGQQVTLRCSPISGHKSVSWYQQVLGQGPQFIFQYYEKEERGRGNFPDRFSARQFPNYSSELNVNALLLGDSALYLCASSLRAQGAKTEAFFGQGTRLTVV.

By share, this clonotype ranks as medium-sized. The CDR3 sequence: CSARGDSHYGYTF. DNA for the CDR3: TGCAGTGCTAGGGGGGACAGTCACTATGGCTACACCTTC. The gene calls are TRBV20-1 and TRBJ1-2, with TRBD1 identical over 7 bases. Germline CDR1 reads DFQATT; CDR2 reads SNEGSKA (reference sequence). This CDR3 has 13 residues. V lost 3 bases to trimming and J lost 3 bases; unmatched junction nucleotides: 4.

This clonotype was recorded at least ten times. The V call is TRBV28, the J call TRBJ2-1; no firm D call. The CDR3 has 14 residues. CDR1 MDHEN and CDR2 SYDVKM come from the germline V gene. V lost 6 bases and J 0 bases, leaving 9 bases between the germline ends. The CDR3 sequence is CASSPDSSYNEQFF. The DNA for the CDR3 is TGTGCCAGCAGCCCCGATAGCTCCTACAATGAGCAGTTCTTC. The full variable domain, in which reference TRBV28 and TRBJ2-1 provide the parts outside the CDR3, is DVKVTQSSRYLVKRTGEKVFLECVQDMDHENMFWYRQDPGLGLRLIYFSYDVKMKEKGDIPEGYSVSREKKERFSLILESASTNQTSMYLCASSPDSSYNEQFFGPGTRLTVL.

This clonotype was detected ten times or more. The chain links TRBV12-3 or TRBV12-4 to TRBJ2-5; weak D call: TRBD2 (6 bases). Trimming left V 0 bases short and J 1 base short, with 12 bases between. The CDR3 has 16 amino acids. The CDR3 nucleotides read TGTGCCAGCAGTTTAGCTAGCGGAACCTCCCAAGAGACCCAGTACTTC. Translated: CASSLASGTSQETQYF.

The chain employs TRBV7-9 and TRBJ1-5; D possibly corresponds to TRBD1 (5 bases). Germline-derived CDR1 and CDR2 are SEHNR and FQNEAQ (reference sequence). Trimming stripped 5 bases from V and 6 bases from J, with 17 bases between. The CDR3 has 15 amino acids. The CDR3, as DNA: TGTGCCAGCAGCCTAGACGGGGGGGGTACTCAGCCCCAGCATTTT. Its protein product is CASSLDGGGTQPQHF.

This clonotype was found many times. The gene calls are TRBV25-1 and TRBJ2-1, with 10 bases identical to TRBD2. CDR3 size: 15 residues. The junction had 0 bases not matched to a gene; V was cut back by 2 bases and J by 2 bases. CDR1 is MGHDK and CDR2 is SYGVNS in the germline V gene. The CDR3 DNA sequence: TGTGCCAGCAGTGAAGGACTAGCGGCCTACAATGAGCAGTTCTTC. Protein: CASSEGLAAYNEQFF. Together with reference TRBV25-1 and TRBJ2-1, the CDR3 gives the full variable domain: EADIYQTPRYLVIGTGKKITLECSQTMGHDKMYWYQQDPGMELHLIHYSYGVNSTEKGDLSSESTVSRIRTEHFPLTLESARPSHTSQYLCASSEGLAAYNEQFFGPGTRLTVL.

By its share, this clonotype is medium-sized. This sequence joins TRBV21-1 and TRBJ1-5; the table calls TRBD1, which could not be checked here. TRBV21-1 is noted as a pseudogene. This CDR3 has 16 residues. CDR3 in amino acids: CASLPTGGPPCQPQHF. The CDR3 DNA sequence: TGTGCCAGCCTGCCTACAGGGGGACCGCCTTGTCAGCCCCAGCATTTT.

This clonotype occurred many times. The chain is built from TRBV12-3 or TRBV12-4 and TRBJ2-1; D may be TRBD1 (6 bases). The CDR3 contains 14 residues. V was shortened by 7 bases and J by 4 bases, with 14 bases between the two germline ends. The chain's CDR3 is CASTGEFFYNEQFF. Written as DNA, the CDR3 is TGTGCCAGCACAGGGGAATTCTTTTACAATGAGCAGTTCTTC.

Turning to this clonotype: The junction departs from germline at one end; a sequencing error may be responsible. The chain uses TRBV24-1 and TRBJ2-5; TRBD2 matches 7 bases. CDR1 and CDR2 (germline): KGHDR, SFDVKD. The CDR3 is made up of 19 amino acids. For the CDR3, the DNA is TGTGCCACCAATGATTTGGGTAGTGGGGGGGTCGTTTACCAAGAGACCCAGTACTTC. Encoded protein: CATNDLGSGGVVYQETQYF.

This clonotype has a count of ten or more. The chain employs TRBV27 and TRBJ2-5; 14 positions agree with TRBD2. In germline, CDR1 is MNHEY, CDR2 SMNVEV (reference sequence). J was trimmed by 4 bases and V by 3 bases; bases with no gene match: 1. This CDR3 contains 15 residues. Written as DNA, the CDR3 is TGTGCCAGCAGTTTGACTAGCGGGGGGGCAGAGACCCAGTACTTC. It specifies CASSLTSGGAETQYF.

In this sample, this clonotype turned up many times. V usage is TRBV10-3 and J usage is TRBJ2-1, with 15 bases lining up with TRBD2. The germline V gene has CDR1 ENHRY and CDR2 SYGVKD. This CDR3 has 18 amino acids. Unmatched junction bases numbered 10, after V lost 7 bases and J lost 3 bases. This chain's CDR3 is CAIKGWTSGGANYNEQFF. The CDR3, as DNA: TGTGCCATCAAGGGATGGACTAGCGGGGGGGCGAACTACAATGAGCAGTTCTTC.

The chain couples TRBV21-1 to TRBJ1-1. TRBV21-1 is a pseudogene locus. This CDR3 has 13 residues. The CDR3 nucleotides read TGTGCCAGCAGCAAACATGCGCATAATGAAGCTTTCTTT. It yields the protein CASSKHAHNEAFF.